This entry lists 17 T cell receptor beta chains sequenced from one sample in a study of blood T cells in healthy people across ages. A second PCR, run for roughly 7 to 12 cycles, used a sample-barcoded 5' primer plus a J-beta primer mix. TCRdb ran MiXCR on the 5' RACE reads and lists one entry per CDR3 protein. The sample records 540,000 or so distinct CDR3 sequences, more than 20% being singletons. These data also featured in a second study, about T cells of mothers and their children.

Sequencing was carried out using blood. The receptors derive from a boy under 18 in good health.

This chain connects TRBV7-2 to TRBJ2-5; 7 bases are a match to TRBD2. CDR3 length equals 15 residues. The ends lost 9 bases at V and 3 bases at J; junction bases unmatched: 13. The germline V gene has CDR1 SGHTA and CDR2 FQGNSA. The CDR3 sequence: CASRGGDGTKETQYF. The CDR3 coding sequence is TGTGCCAGTAGAGGCGGGGACGGGACTAAAGAGACCCAGTACTTC.

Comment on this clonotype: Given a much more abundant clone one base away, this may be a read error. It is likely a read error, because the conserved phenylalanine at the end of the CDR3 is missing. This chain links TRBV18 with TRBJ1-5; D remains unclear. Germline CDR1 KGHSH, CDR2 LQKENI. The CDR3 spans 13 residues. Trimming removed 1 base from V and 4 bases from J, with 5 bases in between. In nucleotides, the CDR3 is TGTGCCAGCTCACCACAGGATAATCAGCCCCAGCATTCT. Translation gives CASSPQDNQPQHS.

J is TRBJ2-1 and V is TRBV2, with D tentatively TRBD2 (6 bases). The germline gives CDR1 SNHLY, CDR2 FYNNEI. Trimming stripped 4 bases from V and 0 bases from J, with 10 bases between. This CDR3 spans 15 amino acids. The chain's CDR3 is CASSGDSISYNEQFF. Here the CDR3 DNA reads TGTGCCAGCAGTGGGGACTCAATCTCCTACAATGAGCAGTTCTTC. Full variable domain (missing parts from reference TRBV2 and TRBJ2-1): EPEVTQTPSHQVTQMGQEVILRCVPISNHLYFYWYRQILGQKVEFLVSFYNNEISEKSEIFDDQFSVERPDGSNFTLKIRSTKLEDSAMYFCASSGDSISYNEQFFGPGTRLTVL.

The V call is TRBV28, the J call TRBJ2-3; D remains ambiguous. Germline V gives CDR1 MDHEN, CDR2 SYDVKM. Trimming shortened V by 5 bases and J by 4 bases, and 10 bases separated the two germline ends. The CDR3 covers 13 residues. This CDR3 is CASSPSPSDTQYF. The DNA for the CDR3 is TGTGCCAGCAGTCCATCCCCGTCAGATACGCAGTATTTT.

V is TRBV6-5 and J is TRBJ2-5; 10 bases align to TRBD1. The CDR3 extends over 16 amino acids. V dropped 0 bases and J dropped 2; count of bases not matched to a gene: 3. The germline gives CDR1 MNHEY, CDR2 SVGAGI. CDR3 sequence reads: CASSYSTGGIQETQYF. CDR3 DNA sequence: TGTGCCAGCAGTTACTCGACAGGGGGCATTCAAGAGACCCAGTACTTC.

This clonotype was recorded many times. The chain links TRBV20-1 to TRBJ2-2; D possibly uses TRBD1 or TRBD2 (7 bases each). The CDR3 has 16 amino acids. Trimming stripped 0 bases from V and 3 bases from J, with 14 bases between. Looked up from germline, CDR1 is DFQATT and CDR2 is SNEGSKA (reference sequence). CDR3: CSAREQGGGDTGELFF. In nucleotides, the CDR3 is TGCAGTGCTAGAGAGCAGGGGGGGGGCGACACCGGGGAGCTGTTTTTT.

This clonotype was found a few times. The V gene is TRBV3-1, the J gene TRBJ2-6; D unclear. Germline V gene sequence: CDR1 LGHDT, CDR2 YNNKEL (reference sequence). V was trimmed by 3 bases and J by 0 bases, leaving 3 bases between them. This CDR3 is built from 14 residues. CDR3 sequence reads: CASSQNSGANVLTF. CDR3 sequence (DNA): TGTGCCAGCAGCCAGAACTCTGGGGCCAACGTCCTGACTTTC.

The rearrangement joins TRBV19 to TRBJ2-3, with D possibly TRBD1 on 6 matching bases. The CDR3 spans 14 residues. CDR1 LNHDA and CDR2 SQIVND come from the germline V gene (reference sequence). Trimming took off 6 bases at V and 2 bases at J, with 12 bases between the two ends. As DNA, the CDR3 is TGTGCCAGTAGAGAAGGGGGTAACACAGATACGCAGTATTTT. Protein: CASREGGNTDTQYF. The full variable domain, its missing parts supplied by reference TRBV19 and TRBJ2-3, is DGGITQSPKYLFRKEGQNVTLSCEQNLNHDAMYWYRQDPGQGLRLIYYSQIVNDFQKGDIAEGYSVSREKKESFPLTVTSAQKNPTAFYLCASREGGNTDTQYFGPGTRLTVL.

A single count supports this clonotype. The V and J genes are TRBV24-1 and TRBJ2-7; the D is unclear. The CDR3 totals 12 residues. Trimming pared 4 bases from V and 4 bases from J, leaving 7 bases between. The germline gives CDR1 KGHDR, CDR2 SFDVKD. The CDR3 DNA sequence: TGTGCCACCAGTGACCTTAATTACGAGCAGTACTTC. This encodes CATSDLNYEQYF.

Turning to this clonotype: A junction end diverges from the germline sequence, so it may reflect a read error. The CDR3 coding sequence is TGTGCCAGCAGCCCGACGGGAACTAGCACAGATACGCGGTATTTT. Translating gives CASSPTGTSTDTRYF. The chain uses TRBV9 and TRBJ2-3; D is perhaps TRBD2 (6 bases). The CDR3 is 15 amino acids. Looked up from germline, CDR1 is SGDLS and CDR2 is YYNGEE.

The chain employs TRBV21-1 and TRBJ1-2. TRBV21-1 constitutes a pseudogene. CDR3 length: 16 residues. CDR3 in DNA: TGTGCCAGCAGCAAAGAGGGAACAGACACTAACTATGGCTACACCTTC. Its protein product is CASSKEGTDTNYGYTF.

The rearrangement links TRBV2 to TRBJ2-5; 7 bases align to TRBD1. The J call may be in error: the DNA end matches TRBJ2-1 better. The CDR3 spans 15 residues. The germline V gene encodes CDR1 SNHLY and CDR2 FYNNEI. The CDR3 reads CASRRQGLGYNEQFF. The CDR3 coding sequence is TGTGCCAGCAGAAGACAGGGATTGGGATACAATGAGCAGTTCTTC.

The CDR3 loop is CASSKTGQGNPNYGYTF. In DNA form, the CDR3 reads TGTGCCAGTAGTAAGACGGGACAGGGAAATCCTAACTATGGCTACACCTTC. The chain employs TRBV19 and TRBJ1-2; 9 bases fit TRBD1. The CDR3 sequence is 17 residues long. Germline V gives CDR1 LNHDA, CDR2 SQIVND (reference sequence). V shed 4 bases, J shed 0 bases, and the junction held 9 bases outside the gene matches. Based on the CDR3 plus reference TRBV19 and TRBJ1-2, the full variable domain is DGGITQSPKYLFRKEGQNVTLSCEQNLNHDAMYWYRQDPGQGLRLIYYSQIVNDFQKGDIAEGYSVSREKKESFPLTVTSAQKNPTAFYLCASSKTGQGNPNYGYTFGSGTRLTVV.

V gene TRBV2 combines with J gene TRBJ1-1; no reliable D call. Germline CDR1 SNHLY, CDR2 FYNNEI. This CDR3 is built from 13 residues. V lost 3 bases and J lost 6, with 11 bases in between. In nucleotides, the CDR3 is TGTGCCAGCAGTGACTCCAGTTGGGCTGAAGCTTTCTTT. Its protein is CASSDSSWAEAFF. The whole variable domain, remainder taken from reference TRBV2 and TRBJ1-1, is EPEVTQTPSHQVTQMGQEVILRCVPISNHLYFYWYRQILGQKVEFLVSFYNNEISEKSEIFDDQFSVERPDGSNFTLKIRSTKLEDSAMYFCASSDSSWAEAFFGQGTRLTVV.

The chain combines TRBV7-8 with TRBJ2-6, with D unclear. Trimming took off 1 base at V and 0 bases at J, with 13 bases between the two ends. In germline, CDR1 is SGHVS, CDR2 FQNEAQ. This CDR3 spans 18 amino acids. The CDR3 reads CASSLGSSRLSGANVLTF. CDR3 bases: TGTGCCAGCAGCTTAGGTAGTAGTCGGCTCTCTGGGGCCAACGTCCTGACTTTC.

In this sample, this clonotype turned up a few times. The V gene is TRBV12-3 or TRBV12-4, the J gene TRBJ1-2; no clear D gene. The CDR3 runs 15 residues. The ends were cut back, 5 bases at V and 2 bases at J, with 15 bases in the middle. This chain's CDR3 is CASSPRRLGNYGYTF. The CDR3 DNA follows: TGTGCCAGCAGTCCTCGACGGTTAGGCAACTATGGCTACACCTTC.

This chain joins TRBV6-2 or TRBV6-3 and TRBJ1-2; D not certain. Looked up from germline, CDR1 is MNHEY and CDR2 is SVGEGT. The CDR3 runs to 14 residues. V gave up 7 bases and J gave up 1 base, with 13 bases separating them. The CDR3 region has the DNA TGTGCCAGCACTGACGGGAAAGATAACTATGGCTACACCTTC. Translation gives CASTDGKDNYGYTF.